What follows describes a single T cell receptor beta chain. Its specificity is unknown. This table comes from immunoSEQ multiplex PCR, and its TCRdb copy is limited to in-frame clones, with some not included. The sample lists roughly 35,000 clones, roughly 90% seen once, with roughly a third in the top ten. The CDR3 is 14 amino acids. Germline V lookup: CDR1 PRHDT, CDR2 FYEKMQ (reference sequence). The V segment lost 0 bases and the J segment 2 bases; nucleotides outside the gene matches: 1. These data come from a study of OX40 agonist ivuxolimab in advanced cancers. Study-wide findings and caveats: CD4+ and CD8+ blood T cells expanded clonally by week 6 at 0.1 to 3.0 mg/kg.

J is TRBJ2-7 and V is TRBV13; 7 bases map to TRBD1. This TCR came from an adult with an advanced solid tumor such as melanoma, head and neck, liver or kidney cancer. The sample in question was CD4+ or CD8+ T cells sorted from blood, obtained in a trial of the OX40 agonist ivuxolimab. The CDR3 DNA reads as TGTGCCAGCAGCTTAGGGACAGGGACCTACGAGCAGTACTTC. Translation: CASSLGTGTYEQYF.